This T cell receptor (beta chain) was captured by sequencing in a study of PD-1 blockade in classical Hodgkin lymphoma. The table came from immunoSEQ multiplex PCR; TCRdb's copy has only in-frame clones and leaves some out. The sample shows approximately 65,000 clones, about 90% of them seen only once. CDR3 size: 15 residues. Trimming took 5 bases from V and 5 from J, leaving 16 bases between them. Germline CDR1 is SEHNR and CDR2 is FQNEAQ (reference sequence). The time point here: cycle 4 day 1 (C4D1), after around six weeks of nivolumab. Each and every patient relapsed after autologous stem cell transplantation, and patients got differing brentuximab vedotin exposure.

This TCR derives from a human donor with classical Hodgkin lymphoma. The V and J genes are TRBV7-9 and TRBJ2-4; either TRBD1 or TRBD2 may fit D (5 bases each). Sequencing used peripheral blood mononuclear cells (PBMCs), obtained before the fourth cycle of nivolumab. For the CDR3, the DNA is TGTGCCAGCAGCCCGACGGGGCGGTTTCAAAACATTCAGTACTTC. Translated: CASSPTGRFQNIQYF.